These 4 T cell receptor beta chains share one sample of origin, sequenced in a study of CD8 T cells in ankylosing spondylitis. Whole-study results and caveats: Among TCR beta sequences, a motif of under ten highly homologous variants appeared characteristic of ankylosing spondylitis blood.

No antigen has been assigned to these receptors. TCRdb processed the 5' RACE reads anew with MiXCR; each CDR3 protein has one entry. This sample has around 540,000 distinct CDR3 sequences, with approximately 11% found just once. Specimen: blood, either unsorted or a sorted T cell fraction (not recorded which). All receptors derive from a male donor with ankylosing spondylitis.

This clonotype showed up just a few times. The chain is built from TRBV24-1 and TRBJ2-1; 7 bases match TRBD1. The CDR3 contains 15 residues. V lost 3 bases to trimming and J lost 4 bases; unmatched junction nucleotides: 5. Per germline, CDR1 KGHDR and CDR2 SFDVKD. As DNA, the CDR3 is TGTGCCACCAGTGATCCCCAGGGGGATTACAATGAGCAGTTCTTC. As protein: CATSDPQGDYNEQFF.

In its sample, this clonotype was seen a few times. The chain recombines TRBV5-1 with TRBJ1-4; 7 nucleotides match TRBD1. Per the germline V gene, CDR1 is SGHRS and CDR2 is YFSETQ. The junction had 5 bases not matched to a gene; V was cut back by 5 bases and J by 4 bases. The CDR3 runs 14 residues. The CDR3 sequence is CASSPGQINEKLFF. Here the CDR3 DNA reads TGCGCCAGCAGTCCGGGACAGATTAATGAAAAACTGTTTTTT. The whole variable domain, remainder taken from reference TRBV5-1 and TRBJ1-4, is KAGVTQTPRYLIKTRGQQVTLSCSPISGHRSVSWYQQTPGQGLQFLFEYFSETQRNKGNFPGRFSGRQFSNSRSEMNVSTLELGDSALYLCASSPGQINEKLFFGSGTQLSVL.

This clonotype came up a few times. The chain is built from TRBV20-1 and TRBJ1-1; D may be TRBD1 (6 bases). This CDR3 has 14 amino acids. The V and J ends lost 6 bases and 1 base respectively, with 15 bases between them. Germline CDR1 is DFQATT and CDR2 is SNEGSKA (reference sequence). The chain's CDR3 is CSAGLQGRNTEAFF. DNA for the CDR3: TGCAGTGCCGGGCTTCAGGGGAGGAACACTGAAGCTTTCTTT.

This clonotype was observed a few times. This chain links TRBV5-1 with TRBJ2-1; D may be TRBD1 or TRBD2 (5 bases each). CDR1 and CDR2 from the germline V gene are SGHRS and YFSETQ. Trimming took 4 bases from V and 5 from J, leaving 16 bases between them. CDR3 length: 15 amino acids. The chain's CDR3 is CASSPGWGSDNEQFF. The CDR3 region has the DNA TGCGCCAGCAGCCCGGGGTGGGGGAGTGACAATGAGCAGTTCTTC.